The 3 T cell receptor beta chains below were found in one sample sequenced in a study of Ad26.COV2.S vaccination and SARS-CoV-2 variants. The treatment was: 15 to 20 received Ad26.COV2.S at low or high dose, single or two shots; about 5 received placebo; per-sample allocation not given. Repertoires come from day 63 after the first vaccine or placebo injection. Profiled with immunoSEQ multiplex PCR; TCRdb holds only in-frame clones, not every one. The table has 300,000 to 350,000 clones, 65% to 90% seen once; the top ten hold around 11%. Sequenced here: peripheral blood, sampled in a trial of Ad26.COV2.S vaccine versus placebo. These TCRs come from a person between 18 and 65 years old who received the Ad26.COV2.S COVID-19 vaccine or a placebo.

The V and J genes are TRBV10-3 and TRBJ2-5; D unclear. Germline CDR1 is ENHRY and CDR2 is SYGVKD. Between the trimmed V and J ends, which lost 2 bases and 3 bases, there was a span of 4 bases. The CDR3 loop spans 12 amino acids. In DNA form, the CDR3 reads TGTGCCATCAGTGAGGGAGAAGAGACCCAGTACTTC. Amino acids: CAISEGEETQYF.

The V gene is TRBV28, the J gene TRBJ1-2, with 7 nucleotides matching TRBD1. CDR1 is MDHEN and CDR2 is SYDVKM in the germline V gene. This CDR3 comprises 13 residues. The V gene end was trimmed by 4 bases and the J gene end by 2 bases; junction bases not matched to a gene: 1. Here the CDR3 reads CASSYRGNYGYTF. DNA of the CDR3: TGTGCCAGCAGTTACAGGGGCAACTATGGCTACACCTTC.

V gene TRBV30 combines with J gene TRBJ1-3, with unresolved D. CDR1 is GTSNPN and CDR2 is SVGIG in the germline V gene (reference sequence). The CDR3 is made up of 16 amino acids. Trimming left V 0 bases short and J 0 bases short, with 12 bases between. The CDR3 loop is CAWSVDSSDSGNTIYF. DNA for the CDR3: TGTGCCTGGAGTGTAGACTCTTCGGACTCTGGAAACACCATATATTTT.